These 17 T cell receptor beta chains share one sample of origin, sequenced in a study of T cells after yellow fever vaccination. MiXCR was run by TCRdb on the 5' RACE reads, yielding one entry per CDR3 protein. In the table there are roughly 310,000 distinct CDR3 sequences, around 4% of which are singletons. The sample in question was PBMCs, obtained on the day of the yellow fever booster vaccination. Every receptor here comes from a man between 18 and 35 years old who received the YFV17D yellow fever vaccine.

This clonotype was observed many times. The chain combines TRBV19 with TRBJ1-2; possible D gene TRBD1, 5 bases. Germline V CDR1 and CDR2: LNHDA, SQIVND (reference sequence). The CDR3 sequence is 13 residues long. V lost 5 bases and J 7 bases, leaving 14 bases between the germline ends. CDR3: CASSVFEDSGYTF. The CDR3 nucleotides are TGTGCCAGTAGTGTTTTCGAAGACAGTGGCTACACCTTC.

This clonotype has at least ten counts. CDR3 nucleotide sequence: TGTGCCAGCAGCGCAAGCGGGAGCTCCTACAATGAGCAGTTCTTC. Its protein product is CASSASGSSYNEQFF. The rearrangement links TRBV7-9 to TRBJ2-1, with 8 bases fitting TRBD2. After removal of 5 bases from V and 0 bases from J, the junction contained 3 bases not matched to a gene. Germline V gives CDR1 SEHNR, CDR2 FQNEAQ (reference sequence). The CDR3 is made up of 15 amino acids.

Many counts were recorded for this clonotype. This chain joins TRBV20-1 and TRBJ2-5; 7 bases map to TRBD1. The ends lost 1 base at V and 4 bases at J; junction bases unmatched: 3. This CDR3 region has 13 residues. In germline, CDR1 is DFQATT, CDR2 SNEGSKA (reference sequence). This CDR3 is CSARGTGIETQYF. The CDR3 DNA reads TGCAGTGCTAGAGGGACAGGAATAGAGACCCAGTACTTC.

This clonotype has more than one count but fewer than ten. This chain uses TRBV12-3 or TRBV12-4 with TRBJ2-6; D unresolved. The CDR3 is 15 amino acids. Trimming cost V 4 bases and J 4 bases, with 11 bases left between them. Here the CDR3 reads CASSSPGSGANVLTF. CDR3 nucleotides: TGTGCCAGCAGTTCACCAGGATCCGGGGCCAACGTCCTGACTTTC.

The chain carries TRBV11-1 and TRBJ2-1; TRBD2 matches 9 bases. Trimming cost V 5 bases and J 8 bases; bases outside gene matches: 10. The CDR3 contains 15 residues. CDR1 is SGHAT and CDR2 is FQDESV in the germline V gene (reference sequence). CDR3 sequence reads: CASSKVGLALHEQFF. CDR3 in DNA: TGTGCCAGCAGCAAGGTGGGACTAGCCCTACATGAGCAGTTCTTC.

This clonotype was detected only a few times. The chain combines TRBV6-5 with TRBJ2-2; 8 bases are a match to TRBD2. With V trimmed by 4 bases and J by 4 bases, 11 bases remained unmatched. The CDR3 length is 17 residues. Per germline, CDR1 MNHEY and CDR2 SVGAGI. In DNA form, the CDR3 reads TGTGCCAGCAGTTCGCCGTTCAGCGGGGGCGGCACCGGGGAGCTGTTTTTT. The encoded protein is CASSSPFSGGGTGELFF.

The CDR3 reads CASSVGALADTQYF. The CDR3 DNA is TGTGCCAGCAGCGTTGGGGCTTTGGCAGATACGCAGTATTTT. The rearrangement links TRBV12-3 or TRBV12-4 to TRBJ2-3, with a tentative D call TRBD1 (5 bases). V shed 6 bases and J shed 4 bases, with 14 bases lying between them. The CDR3 consists of 14 residues.

At least ten counts were recorded for this clonotype. This chain uses TRBV20-1 with TRBJ2-3; D is undetermined. The germline V gene has CDR1 DFQATT and CDR2 SNEGSKA (reference sequence). The CDR3 spans 15 residues. Trimming removed 0 bases from V and 2 bases from J, with 12 bases in between. The CDR3 reads CSARDQAHLTDTQYF. The CDR3 nucleotides read TGCAGTGCTAGAGATCAAGCTCATCTCACAGATACGCAGTATTTT.

The genes are TRBV6-2 or TRBV6-3 and TRBJ2-3, with D perhaps matching TRBD1 (6 bases). Germline CDR1 reads MNHEY; CDR2 reads SVGEGT. Trimming pared 5 bases from V and 3 bases from J, leaving 15 bases between. This CDR3 is built from 15 residues. The CDR3 DNA reads as TGTGCCAGCAGTCAGAGAACAGGGAGAACAGATACGCAGTATTTT. Its protein is CASSQRTGRTDTQYF.

The rearrangement joins TRBV7-2 to TRBJ1-6; the match to TRBD1 covers 8 bases. V dropped 3 bases and J dropped 13; count of bases not matched to a gene: 11. CDR3 length: 15 amino acids. Germline V CDR1 and CDR2: SGHTA, FQGNSA. CDR3 bases: TGTGCCAGCAGCTTCGGTGGAACAGGGGGTGGTCCCCTCCACTTT. Translating it yields CASSFGGTGGGPLHF.

This clonotype was seen many times. The V call is TRBV6-2 or TRBV6-3, the J call TRBJ2-3, with no clear D. CDR1 MNHEY and CDR2 SVGEGT come from the germline V gene. V was pared by 6 bases and J by 2 bases, with 6 bases between. This CDR3 is 12 amino acids long. CDR3 nucleotide sequence: TGTGCCAGCAGCGCCTCCACAGATACGCAGTATTTT. Its translation: CASSASTDTQYF.

In its sample, this clonotype was seen many times. The chain carries TRBV27 and TRBJ1-6; the match to TRBD1 covers 8 bases. CDR1 is MNHEY, CDR2 SMNVEV, per germline (reference sequence). The CDR3 consists of 16 residues. The J segment lost 6 bases and the V segment lost 7 bases, leaving 11 bases of the junction unmatched. The CDR3, as DNA: TGTGCCAGCACGCCGGCAGGGGGCGGGTTTAATTCACCCCTCCACTTT. Translated, it gives CASTPAGGGFNSPLHF.

This clonotype was counted only a few times. The chain carries TRBV20-1 and TRBJ2-7; D remains unclear. Looked up from germline, CDR1 is DFQATT and CDR2 is SNEGSKA (reference sequence). The ends were cut back, 1 base at V and 2 bases at J, with 9 bases in the middle. This CDR3 is 13 amino acids long. CDR3 amino acids: CSARGRTAYEQYF. The CDR3 nucleotides read TGCAGTGCTAGAGGCAGAACAGCCTACGAGCAGTACTTC.

In its sample, this clonotype was seen many times. The chain has TRBV11-2 and TRBJ1-2; 10 bases agree with TRBD1. The CDR3 has 15 residues. Germline CDR1 and CDR2: SGHAT and FQNNGV. Trimming at V came to 5 bases and at J to 3 bases, leaving 6 bases not matched to a gene. In nucleotides, the CDR3 is TGTGCCAGCAGCCCTAGGACAGGGGGTTACTATGGCTACACCTTC. Encoded protein: CASSPRTGGYYGYTF. Full variable domain (rest looked up from reference TRBV11-2 and TRBJ1-2): EAGVAQSPRYKIIEKRQSVAFWCNPISGHATLYWYQQILGQGPKLLIQFQNNGVVDDSQLPKDRFSAERLKGVDSTLKIQPAKLEDSAVYLCASSPRTGGYYGYTFGSGTRLTVV.

This clonotype was counted many times. The rearrangement uses TRBV5-1 and TRBJ2-3, with D perhaps matching TRBD1 or TRBD2 (5 bases each). Trimming left V 6 bases short and J 5 bases short, with 19 bases between. The CDR3 consists of 15 residues. Germline V gene data show CDR1 as SGHRS and CDR2 as YFSETQ. CDR3 in amino acids: CASNTGTSLGDTQYF. The DNA for the CDR3 is TGCGCCAGCAACACCGGGACCTCCTTGGGAGATACGCAGTATTTT.

Only a few counts were recorded for this clonotype. The rearrangement joins TRBV3-1 to TRBJ1-1, with 9 nucleotides matching TRBD1. The CDR3 consists of 15 residues. The J segment lost 5 bases and the V segment lost 7 bases, leaving 11 bases of the junction unmatched. In germline, CDR1 is LGHDT, CDR2 YNNKEL (reference sequence). The CDR3 bases are TGTGCCAGCACCCCCAGCACAGGGGGCAGGACTGAAGCTTTCTTT. This encodes CASTPSTGGRTEAFF.

The CDR3 sequence: CASSLGDRGPTNEKLFF. The CDR3 nucleotides read TGTGCCAGCAGCTTAGGCGATCGGGGTCCAACTAATGAAAAACTGTTTTTT. The rearrangement joins TRBV7-9 to TRBJ1-4; no firm D call. Trimming took 1 base from V and 0 from J, leaving 12 bases between them. This CDR3 comprises 17 residues. The germline V gene encodes CDR1 SEHNR and CDR2 FQNEAQ (reference sequence).